This TCR beta chain emerged from a study of T cell changes during pregnancy in multiple sclerosis. The J segment lost 4 bases and the V segment lost 2 bases, leaving 3 bases of the junction unmatched. The germline CDR1 and CDR2 sequences are LGHNA and YSLEER. The CDR3 loop spans 15 amino acids. The method was immunoSEQ multiplex PCR; TCRdb's version includes in-frame clones alone and lacks a portion of them. The repertoire consists of 19,000 or so clones, with approximately 89% occurring once and the leading ten covering nearly 5.5%. The source is a female donor in good health, enrolled as a control in a pregnancy study. This chain uses TRBV4-3 with TRBJ1-2; 11 bases fit TRBD1. Sample: CD8+ T cells from peripheral blood mononuclear cells, taken after pregnancy. In DNA form, the CDR3 reads TGCGCCAGCAGCCAACATGGGACAGGGGGCTATGGCTACACCTTC. Translated: CASSQHGTGGYGYTF.